This T cell receptor (beta chain) appears in the sequencing data of a study of shared clonotypes between healthy human individuals. Sorted-subset replicate PCRs used 200 to 250 ng DNA, roughly 28,000 T cell genomes. Source study methods: ImmunoSEQ gave junction-only sequences without quality scores, so filtering differed. Generated by immunoSEQ multiplex PCR, the TCRdb table keeps only in-frame clones and is missing some. From that table come the V and J calls and clone size; the DNA was used to work out D and trimming. The table shows some 1,400,000 clones, with more than 95% occurring only once. V was pared by 5 bases and J by 3 bases, with 14 bases between. The germline V gene encodes CDR1 SGHAT and CDR2 FQNNGV. This CDR3 is 15 amino acids long.

This chain connects TRBV11-2 to TRBJ2-1, with a tentative D call TRBD1 (5 bases). This receptor was identified in a man younger than 45 in good health. The material sequenced was naive CD4+ T cells sorted from blood. As to subset: CD45RA+ positively selected. The DNA for the CDR3 is TGTGCCAGCAGCCAGCCCAGACAGAGCTACAATGAGCAGTTCTTC. Amino acid sequence: CASSQPRQSYNEQFF.